This TCR beta chain was retrieved from a study of T cell responses to AZD1222 COVID-19 vaccine. V lost 5 bases, J lost 7 bases, and 11 bases lay in between. The CDR3 has 13 residues. Per germline, CDR1 MGHDK and CDR2 SYGVNS. Some clones are missing from TCRdb's copy, which holds only in-frame ones; the method was immunoSEQ multiplex PCR. The repertoire includes roughly 100,000 clones, around 94% of them detected once, and 2.2% sits in the top ten. This sequence originates from an adult in good health. V gene TRBV25-1 combines with J gene TRBJ1-4; D is uncertain. The starting material was peripheral blood, obtained on day 0 of AZD1222 vaccination. In nucleotides, the CDR3 is TGTGCCAGCAGTCCCTCGGGCGTTGAAAAACTGTTTTTT. This codes for CASSPSGVEKLFF.